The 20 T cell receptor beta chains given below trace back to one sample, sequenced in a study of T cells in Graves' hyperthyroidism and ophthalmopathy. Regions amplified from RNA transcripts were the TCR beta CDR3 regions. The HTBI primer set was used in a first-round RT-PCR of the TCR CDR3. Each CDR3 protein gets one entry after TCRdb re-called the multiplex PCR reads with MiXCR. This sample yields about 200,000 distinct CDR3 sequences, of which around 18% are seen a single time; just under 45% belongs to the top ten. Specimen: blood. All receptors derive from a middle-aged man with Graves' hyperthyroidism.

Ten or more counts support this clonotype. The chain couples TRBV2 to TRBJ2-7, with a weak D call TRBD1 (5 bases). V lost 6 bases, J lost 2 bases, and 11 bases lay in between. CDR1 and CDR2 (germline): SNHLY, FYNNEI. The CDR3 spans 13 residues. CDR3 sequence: CASSQQGTYEQYF. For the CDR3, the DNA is TGTGCCAGCAGCCAGCAGGGAACCTACGAGCAGTACTTC.

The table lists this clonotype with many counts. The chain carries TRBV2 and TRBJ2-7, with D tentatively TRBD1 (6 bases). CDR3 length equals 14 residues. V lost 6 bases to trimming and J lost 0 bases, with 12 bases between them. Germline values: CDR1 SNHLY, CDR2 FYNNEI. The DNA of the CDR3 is TGTGCCAGCAGGGCAGACAGGAGCTCCTACGAGCAGTACTTC. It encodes CASRADRSSYEQYF.

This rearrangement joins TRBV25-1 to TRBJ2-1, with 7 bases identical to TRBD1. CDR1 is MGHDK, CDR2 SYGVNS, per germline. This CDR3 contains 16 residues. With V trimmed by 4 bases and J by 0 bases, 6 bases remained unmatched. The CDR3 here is CASSGRDRASYNEQFF. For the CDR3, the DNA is TGTGCCAGCAGTGGCCGCGACAGGGCCTCCTACAATGAGCAGTTCTTC.

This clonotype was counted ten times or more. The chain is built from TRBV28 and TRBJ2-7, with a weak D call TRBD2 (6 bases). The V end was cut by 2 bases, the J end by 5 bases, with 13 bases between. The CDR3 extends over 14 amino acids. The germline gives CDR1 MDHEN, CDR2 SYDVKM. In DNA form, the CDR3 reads TGTGCCAGCAGTTTAGGGCAGGGAGGTAACGAGCAGTACTTC. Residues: CASSLGQGGNEQYF. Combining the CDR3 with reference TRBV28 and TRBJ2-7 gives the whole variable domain DVKVTQSSRYLVKRTGEKVFLECVQDMDHENMFWYRQDPGLGLRLIYFSYDVKMKEKGDIPEGYSVSREKKERFSLILESASTNQTSMYLCASSLGQGGNEQYFGPGTRLTVT.

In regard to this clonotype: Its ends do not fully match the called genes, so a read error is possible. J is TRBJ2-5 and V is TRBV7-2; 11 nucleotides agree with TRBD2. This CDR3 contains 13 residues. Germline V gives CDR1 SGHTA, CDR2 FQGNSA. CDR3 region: CASSLAQGLAENF. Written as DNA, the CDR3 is TGTGCCAGCAGCTTAGCGCAGGGACTAGCGGAGAACTTC.

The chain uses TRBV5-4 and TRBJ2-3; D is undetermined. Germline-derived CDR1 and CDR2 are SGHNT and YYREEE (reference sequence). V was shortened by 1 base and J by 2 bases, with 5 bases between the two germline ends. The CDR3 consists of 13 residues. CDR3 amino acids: CASSLFFTDTQYF. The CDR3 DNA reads TGTGCCAGCAGCTTGTTCTTCACAGATACGCAGTATTTT.

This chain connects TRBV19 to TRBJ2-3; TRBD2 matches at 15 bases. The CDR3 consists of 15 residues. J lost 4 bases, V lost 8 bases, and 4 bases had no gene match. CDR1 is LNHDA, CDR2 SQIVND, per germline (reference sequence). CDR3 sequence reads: CASLGLAGGADTQYF. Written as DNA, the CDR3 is TGTGCCAGTCTGGGACTAGCGGGGGGAGCAGATACGCAGTATTTT.

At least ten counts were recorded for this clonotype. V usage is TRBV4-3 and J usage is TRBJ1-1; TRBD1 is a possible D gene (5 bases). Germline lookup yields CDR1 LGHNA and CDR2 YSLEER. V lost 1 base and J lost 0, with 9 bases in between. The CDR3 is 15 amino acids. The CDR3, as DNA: TGCGCCAGCAGCCAAGGTCCAGGGATGAACACTGAAGCTTTCTTT. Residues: CASSQGPGMNTEAFF.

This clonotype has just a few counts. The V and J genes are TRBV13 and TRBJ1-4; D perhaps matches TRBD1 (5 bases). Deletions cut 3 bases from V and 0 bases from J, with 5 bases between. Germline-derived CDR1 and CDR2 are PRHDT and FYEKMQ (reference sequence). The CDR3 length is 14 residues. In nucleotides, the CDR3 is TGTGCCAGCAGCTTGGGGCCAACTAATGAAAAACTGTTTTTT. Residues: CASSLGPTNEKLFF.

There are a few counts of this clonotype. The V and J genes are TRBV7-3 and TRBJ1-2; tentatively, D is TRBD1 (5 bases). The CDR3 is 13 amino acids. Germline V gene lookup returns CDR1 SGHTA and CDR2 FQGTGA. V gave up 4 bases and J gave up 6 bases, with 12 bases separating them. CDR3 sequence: CASSSPGINGYTF. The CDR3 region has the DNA TGTGCCAGCAGCTCCCCAGGGATTAATGGCTACACCTTC.

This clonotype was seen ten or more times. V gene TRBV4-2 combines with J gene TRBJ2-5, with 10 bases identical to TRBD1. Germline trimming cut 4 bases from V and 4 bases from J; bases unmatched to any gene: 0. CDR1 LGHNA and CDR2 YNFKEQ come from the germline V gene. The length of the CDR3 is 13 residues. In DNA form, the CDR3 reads TGTGCCAGCAGCCGGGACAGGGGAGAGACCCAGTACTTC. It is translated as CASSRDRGETQYF.

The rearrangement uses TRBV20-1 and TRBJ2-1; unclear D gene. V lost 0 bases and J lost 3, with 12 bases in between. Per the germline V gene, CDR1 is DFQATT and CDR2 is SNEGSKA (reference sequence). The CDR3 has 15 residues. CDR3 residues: CSARDKGFHYNEQFF. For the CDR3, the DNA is TGCAGTGCTAGAGATAAAGGTTTTCACTACAATGAGCAGTTCTTC.

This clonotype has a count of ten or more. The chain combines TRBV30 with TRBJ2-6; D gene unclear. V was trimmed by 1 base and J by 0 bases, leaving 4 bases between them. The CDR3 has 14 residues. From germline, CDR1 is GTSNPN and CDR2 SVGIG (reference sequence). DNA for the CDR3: TGTGCCTGGAGTGCCGACTCTGGGGCCAACGTCCTGACTTTC. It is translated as CAWSADSGANVLTF.

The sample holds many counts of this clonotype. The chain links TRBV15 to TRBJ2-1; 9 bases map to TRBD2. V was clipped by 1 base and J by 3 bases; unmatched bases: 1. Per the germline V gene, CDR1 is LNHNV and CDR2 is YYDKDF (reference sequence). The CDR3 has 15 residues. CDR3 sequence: CATSRGLADYNEQFF. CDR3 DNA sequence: TGTGCCACCAGCAGAGGACTAGCGGACTACAATGAGCAGTTCTTC. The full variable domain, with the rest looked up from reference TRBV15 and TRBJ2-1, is DAMVIQNPRYQVTQFGKPVTLSCSQTLNHNVMYWYQQKSSQAPKLLFHYYDKDFNNEADTPDNFQSRRPNTSFCFLDIRSPGLGDTAMYLCATSRGLADYNEQFFGPGTRLTVL.

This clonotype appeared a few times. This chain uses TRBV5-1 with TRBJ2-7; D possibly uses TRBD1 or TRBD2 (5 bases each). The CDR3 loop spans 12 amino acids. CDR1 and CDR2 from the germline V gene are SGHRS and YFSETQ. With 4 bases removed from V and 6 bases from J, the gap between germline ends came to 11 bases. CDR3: CASSTGTAEQYF. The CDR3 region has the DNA TGCGCCAGCAGCACTGGGACCGCCGAGCAGTACTTC.

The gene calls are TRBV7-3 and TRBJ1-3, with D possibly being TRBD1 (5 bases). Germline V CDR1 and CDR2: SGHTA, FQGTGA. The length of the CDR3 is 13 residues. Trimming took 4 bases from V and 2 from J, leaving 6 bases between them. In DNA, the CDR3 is TGTGCCAGCAGCTCGGGGGCTGGAAACACCATATATTTT. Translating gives CASSSGAGNTIYF. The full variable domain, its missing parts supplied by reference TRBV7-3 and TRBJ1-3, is GAGVSQTPSNKVTEKGKYVELRCDPISGHTALYWYRQSLGQGPEFLIYFQGTGAADDSGLPNDRFFAVRPEGSVSTLKIQRTERGDSAVYLCASSSGAGNTIYFGEGSWLTVV.

In DNA form, the CDR3 reads TGTGCCAGCAGCCAAGGGGACTTGTCGTCACCCCTCCACTTT. It encodes CASSQGDLSSPLHF. The rearrangement links TRBV3-1 to TRBJ1-6, with TRBD1 as a possible D gene (5 bases). Trimming shortened V by 1 base and J by 10 bases, and 11 bases separated the two germline ends. Germline values: CDR1 LGHDT, CDR2 YNNKEL (reference sequence). The CDR3 has 14 residues.

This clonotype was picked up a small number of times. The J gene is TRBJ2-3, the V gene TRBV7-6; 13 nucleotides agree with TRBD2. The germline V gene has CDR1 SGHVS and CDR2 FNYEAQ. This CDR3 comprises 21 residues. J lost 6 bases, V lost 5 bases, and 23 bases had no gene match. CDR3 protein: CASSHRPGLAGAHVIADTQYF. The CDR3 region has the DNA TGTGCCAGCAGCCACCGCCCAGGACTAGCGGGGGCCCACGTAATAGCGGATACGCAGTATTTT.

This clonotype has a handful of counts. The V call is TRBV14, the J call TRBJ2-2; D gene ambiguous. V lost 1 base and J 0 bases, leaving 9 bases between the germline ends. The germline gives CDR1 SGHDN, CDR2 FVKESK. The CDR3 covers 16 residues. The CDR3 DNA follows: TGTGCCAGCAGCCAAGGAGTCAGATCGAACACCGGGGAGCTGTTTTTT. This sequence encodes CASSQGVRSNTGELFF.

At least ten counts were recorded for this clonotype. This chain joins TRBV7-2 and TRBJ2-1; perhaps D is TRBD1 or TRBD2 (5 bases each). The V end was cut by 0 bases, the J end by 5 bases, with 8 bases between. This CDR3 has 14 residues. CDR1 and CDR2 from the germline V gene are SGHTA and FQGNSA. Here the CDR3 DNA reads TGTGCCAGCAGCTTAGCGGGGGTAGACAATGAGCAGTTCTTC. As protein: CASSLAGVDNEQFF.